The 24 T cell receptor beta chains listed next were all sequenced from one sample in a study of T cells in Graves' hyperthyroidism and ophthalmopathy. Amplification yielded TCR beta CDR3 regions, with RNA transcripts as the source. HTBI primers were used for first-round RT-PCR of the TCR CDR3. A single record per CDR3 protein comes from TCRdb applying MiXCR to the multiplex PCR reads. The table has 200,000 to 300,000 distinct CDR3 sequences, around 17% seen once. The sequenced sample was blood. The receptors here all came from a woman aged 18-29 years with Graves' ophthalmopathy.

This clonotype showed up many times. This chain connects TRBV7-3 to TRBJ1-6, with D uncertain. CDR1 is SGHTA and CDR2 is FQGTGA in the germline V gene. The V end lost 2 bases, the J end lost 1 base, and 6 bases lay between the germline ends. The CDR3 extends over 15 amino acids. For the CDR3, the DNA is TGTGCCAGCAGCTTACGGGTTTCCTATAATTCACCCCTCCACTTT. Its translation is CASSLRVSYNSPLHF.

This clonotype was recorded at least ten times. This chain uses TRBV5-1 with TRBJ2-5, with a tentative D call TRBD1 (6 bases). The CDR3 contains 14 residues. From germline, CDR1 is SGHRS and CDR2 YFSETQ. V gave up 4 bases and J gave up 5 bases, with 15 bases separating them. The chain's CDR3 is CASSRTGPEETQYF. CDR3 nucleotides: TGCGCCAGCAGCCGCACAGGGCCGGAGGAGACCCAGTACTTC.

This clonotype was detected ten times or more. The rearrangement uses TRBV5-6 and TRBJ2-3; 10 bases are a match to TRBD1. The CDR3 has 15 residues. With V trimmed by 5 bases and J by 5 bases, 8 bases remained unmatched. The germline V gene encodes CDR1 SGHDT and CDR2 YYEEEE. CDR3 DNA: TGTGCCAGCAGACTGGGGACAGGGGCGGGAGATACGCAGTATTTT. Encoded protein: CASRLGTGAGDTQYF.

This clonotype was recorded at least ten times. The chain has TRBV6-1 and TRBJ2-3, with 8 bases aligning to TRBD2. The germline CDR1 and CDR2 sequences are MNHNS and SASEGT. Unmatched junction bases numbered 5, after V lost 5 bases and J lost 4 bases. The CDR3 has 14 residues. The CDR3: CASSQGLAADTQYF. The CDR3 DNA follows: TGTGCCAGCAGTCAAGGACTAGCCGCAGATACGCAGTATTTT.

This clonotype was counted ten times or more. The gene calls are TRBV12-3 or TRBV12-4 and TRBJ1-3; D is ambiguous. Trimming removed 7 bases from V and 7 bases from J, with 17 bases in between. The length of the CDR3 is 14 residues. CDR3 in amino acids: CASTQSNNGNTIYF. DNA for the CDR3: TGTGCCAGCACCCAGTCAAACAATGGGAACACCATATATTTT.

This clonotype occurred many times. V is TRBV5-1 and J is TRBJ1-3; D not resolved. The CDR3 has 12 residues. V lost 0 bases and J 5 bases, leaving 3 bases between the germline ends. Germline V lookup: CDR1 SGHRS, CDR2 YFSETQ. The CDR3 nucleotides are TGCGCCAGCAGCTTGGACCGAAACACCATATATTTT. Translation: CASSLDRNTIYF.

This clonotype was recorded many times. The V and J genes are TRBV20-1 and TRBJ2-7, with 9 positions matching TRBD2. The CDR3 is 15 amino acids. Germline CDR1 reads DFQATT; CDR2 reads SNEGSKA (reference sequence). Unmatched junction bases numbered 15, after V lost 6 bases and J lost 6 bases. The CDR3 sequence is CSAGRGGRAPSEQYF. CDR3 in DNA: TGCAGTGCGGGGCGGGGCGGGAGGGCCCCGAGCGAGCAGTACTTC.

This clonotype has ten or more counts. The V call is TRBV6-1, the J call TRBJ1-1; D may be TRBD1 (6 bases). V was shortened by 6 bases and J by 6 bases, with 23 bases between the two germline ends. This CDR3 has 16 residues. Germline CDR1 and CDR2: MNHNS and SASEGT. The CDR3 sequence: CASSYYPYVDRAEAFF. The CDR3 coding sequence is TGTGCCAGCAGCTACTACCCCTACGTGGACAGAGCTGAAGCTTTCTTT.

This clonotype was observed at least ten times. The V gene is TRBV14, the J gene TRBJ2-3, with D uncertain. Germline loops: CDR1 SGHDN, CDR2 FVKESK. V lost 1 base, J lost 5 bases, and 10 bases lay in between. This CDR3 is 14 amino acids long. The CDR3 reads CASSQGLVRDTQYF. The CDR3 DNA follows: TGTGCCAGCAGCCAAGGATTGGTGAGAGATACGCAGTATTTT.

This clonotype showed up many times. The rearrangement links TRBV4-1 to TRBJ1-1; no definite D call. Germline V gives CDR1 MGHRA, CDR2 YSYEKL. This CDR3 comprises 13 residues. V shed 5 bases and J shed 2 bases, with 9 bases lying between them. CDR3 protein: CASSSYSNTEAFF. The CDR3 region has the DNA TGCGCCAGCAGCTCCTACTCTAACACTGAAGCTTTCTTT.

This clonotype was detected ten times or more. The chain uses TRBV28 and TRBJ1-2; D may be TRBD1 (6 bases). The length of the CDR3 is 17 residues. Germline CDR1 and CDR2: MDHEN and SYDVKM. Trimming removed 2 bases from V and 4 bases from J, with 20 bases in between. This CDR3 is CASSLLTQGPSRYGYTF. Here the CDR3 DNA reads TGTGCCAGCAGTTTACTGACACAGGGACCGAGTCGCTATGGCTACACCTTC.

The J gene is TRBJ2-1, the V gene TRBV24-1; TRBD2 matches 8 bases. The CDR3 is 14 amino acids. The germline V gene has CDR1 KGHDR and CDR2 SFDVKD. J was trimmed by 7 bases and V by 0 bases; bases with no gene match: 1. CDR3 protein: CATSDLLAGNEQFF. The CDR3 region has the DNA TGTGCCACCAGTGATTTGTTAGCGGGGAATGAGCAGTTCTTC.

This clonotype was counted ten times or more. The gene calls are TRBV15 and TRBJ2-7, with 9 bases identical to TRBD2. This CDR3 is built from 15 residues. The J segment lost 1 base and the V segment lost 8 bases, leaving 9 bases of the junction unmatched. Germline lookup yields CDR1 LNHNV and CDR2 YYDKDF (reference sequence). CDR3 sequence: CATAGGGGRSYEQYF. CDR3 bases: TGTGCCACCGCCGGCGGGGGGGGCAGGTCCTACGAGCAGTACTTC.

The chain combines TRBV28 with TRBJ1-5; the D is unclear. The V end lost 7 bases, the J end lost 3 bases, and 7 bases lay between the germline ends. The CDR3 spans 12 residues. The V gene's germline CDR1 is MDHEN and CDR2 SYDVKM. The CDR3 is CASIGINQPQHF. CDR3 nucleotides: TGTGCCAGCATAGGGATCAATCAGCCCCAGCATTTT.

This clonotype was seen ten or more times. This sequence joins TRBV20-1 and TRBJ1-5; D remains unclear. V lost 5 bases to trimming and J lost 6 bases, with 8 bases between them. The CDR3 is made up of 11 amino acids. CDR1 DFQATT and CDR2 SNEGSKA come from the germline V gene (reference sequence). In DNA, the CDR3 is TGCAGTGCTGGAACCGCTCAGCCCCAGCATTTT. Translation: CSAGTAQPQHF.

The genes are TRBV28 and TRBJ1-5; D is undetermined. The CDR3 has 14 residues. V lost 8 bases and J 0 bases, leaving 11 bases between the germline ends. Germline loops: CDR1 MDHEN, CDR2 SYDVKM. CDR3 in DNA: TGTGCCAGCTTGCCCAACCCTAGCAATCAGCCCCAGCATTTT. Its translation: CASLPNPSNQPQHF.

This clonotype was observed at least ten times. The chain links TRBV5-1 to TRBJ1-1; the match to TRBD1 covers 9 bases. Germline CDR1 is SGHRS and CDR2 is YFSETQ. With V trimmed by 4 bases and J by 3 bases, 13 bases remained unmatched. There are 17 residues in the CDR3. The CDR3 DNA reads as TGCGCCAGCAGCCCAGGTGGGACAGGGCGTACTTACACTGAAGCTTTCTTT. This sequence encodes CASSPGGTGRTYTEAFF.

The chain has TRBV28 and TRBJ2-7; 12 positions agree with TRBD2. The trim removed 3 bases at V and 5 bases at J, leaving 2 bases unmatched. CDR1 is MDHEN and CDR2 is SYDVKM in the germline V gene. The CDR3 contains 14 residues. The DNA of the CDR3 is TGTGCCAGCAGTTTGGCTAGCGGGGGGGACGAGCAGTACTTC. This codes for CASSLASGGDEQYF.

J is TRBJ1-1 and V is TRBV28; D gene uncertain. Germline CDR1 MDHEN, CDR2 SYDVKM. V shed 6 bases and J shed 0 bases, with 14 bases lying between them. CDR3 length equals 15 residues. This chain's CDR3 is CASSEGTNMNTEAFF. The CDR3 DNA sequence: TGTGCCAGCAGCGAGGGCACAAACATGAACACTGAAGCTTTCTTT.

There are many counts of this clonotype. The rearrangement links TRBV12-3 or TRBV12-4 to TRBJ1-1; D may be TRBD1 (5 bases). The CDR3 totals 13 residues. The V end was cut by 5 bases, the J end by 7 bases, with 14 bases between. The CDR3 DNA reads TGTGCCAGCAGTCCTGGAAGACAGATTGAAGCTTTCTTT. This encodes CASSPGRQIEAFF.

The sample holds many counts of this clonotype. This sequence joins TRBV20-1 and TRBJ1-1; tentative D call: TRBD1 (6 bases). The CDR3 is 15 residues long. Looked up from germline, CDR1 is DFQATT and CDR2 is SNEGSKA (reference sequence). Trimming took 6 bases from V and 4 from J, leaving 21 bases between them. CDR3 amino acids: CSAYLLGRGPTEAFF. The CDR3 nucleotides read TGCAGTGCCTACCTATTAGGTCGGGGGCCCACTGAAGCTTTCTTT.

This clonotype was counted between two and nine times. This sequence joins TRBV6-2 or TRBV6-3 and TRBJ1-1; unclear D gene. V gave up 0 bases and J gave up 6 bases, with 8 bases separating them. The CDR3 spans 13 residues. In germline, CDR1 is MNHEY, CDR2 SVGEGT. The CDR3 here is CASSYSVGAEAFF. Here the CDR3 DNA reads TGTGCCAGCAGTTACTCGGTTGGGGCTGAAGCTTTCTTT.

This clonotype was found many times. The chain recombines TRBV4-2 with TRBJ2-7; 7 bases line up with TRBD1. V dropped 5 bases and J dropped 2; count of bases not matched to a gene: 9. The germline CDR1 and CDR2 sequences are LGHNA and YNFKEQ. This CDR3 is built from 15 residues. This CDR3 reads CASSESPGQPYEQYF. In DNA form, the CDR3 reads TGTGCCAGCAGCGAATCTCCGGGACAGCCCTACGAGCAGTACTTC.

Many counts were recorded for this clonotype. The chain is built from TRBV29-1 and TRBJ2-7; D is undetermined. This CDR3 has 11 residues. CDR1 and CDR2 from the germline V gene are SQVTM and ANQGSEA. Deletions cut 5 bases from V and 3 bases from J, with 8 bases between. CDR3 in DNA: TGCAGCGTTCAACGGCGCTACGAGCAGTACTTC. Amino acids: CSVQRRYEQYF.